Listed below are T cell receptor beta chains from one sample, sequenced in a study of blood T cell repertoires in COVID-19. Produced via immunoSEQ multiplex PCR; TCRdb's table is partial and in-frame only. The table lists roughly 300,000 clones, under 90% of them singletons. Specimen: PBMCs or T cells enriched from blood (not recorded which). The receptor set was obtained from a woman under 30 who had recovered from COVID-19. Both conserved end residues are part of each CDR3. The D gene is left open where the match is weak. Only part of the rows carry a size: once, few, many, or a class if the clone is expanded.

V,J,D,length,size,CDR3,DNA
TRBV4-1,TRBJ1-4,-,14,few,CASGNRAANEKLFF,TGCGCCAGCGGAAACAGGGCGGCTAATGAAAAACTGTTTTTT
TRBV15,TRBJ2-5,-,18,-,CATSRDGGAGRIQETQYF,TGTGCCACCAGCAGAGATGGAGGGGCCGGCAGAATTCAAGAGACCCAGTACTTC
TRBV9,TRBJ2-3,-,14,-,CASSLGVTADTQYF,TGTGCCAGCAGTCTAGGGGTAACCGCAGATACGCAGTATTTT
TRBV18,TRBJ2-5,TRBD2,15,few,CASSPTSGLGETQYF,TGTGCCAGCTCACCGACTAGCGGGTTGGGAGAGACCCAGTACTTC
TRBV28,TRBJ1-1,-,13,-,CASRTGENTEAFF,TGTGCCAGCAGGACCGGAGAGAACACTGAAGCTTTCTTT
TRBV9,TRBJ1-6,-,15,-,CASSVGSASRSPLHF,TGTGCCAGCAGCGTAGGGTCAGCGTCAAGGTCACCCCTCCACTTT
TRBV19,TRBJ1-5,-,15,-,CASIKLGGSNQPQHF,TGTGCCAGTATAAAGCTCGGGGGTAGCAATCAGCCCCAGCATTTT
TRBV7-6,TRBJ1-2,TRBD1,16,once,CASSLATVRGNEGYTF,TGTGCCAGCAGCTTGGCTACCGTCAGGGGGAATGAGGGCTACACCTTC
TRBV14,TRBJ1-3,-,16,-,CASSRTVGASGNTIYF,TGTGCCAGCAGCCGGACAGTTGGGGCCTCTGGAAACACCATATATTTT
TRBV5-6,TRBJ2-7,TRBD1,13,-,CASKGQISYEQYF,TGTGCCAGCAAGGGACAGATTTCCTACGAGCAGTACTTC
TRBV6-5,TRBJ2-5,-,12,-,CASRGPGETQYF,TGTGCCAGCAGGGGTCCAGGGGAGACCCAGTACTTC
TRBV7-8,TRBJ1-5,-,15,-,CASSLDGGSNQPQHF,TGTGCCAGCAGCTTAGACGGAGGGAGCAATCAGCCCCAGCATTTT
TRBV30,TRBJ2-1,-,12,-,CAWRPSVLEQFF,TGTGCCTGGAGACCTAGCGTCCTGGAGCAGTTCTTC
TRBV18,TRBJ1-6,TRBD1,16,-,CASSPGTGGNNSPLHF,TGTGCCAGCTCACCAGGGACAGGGGGTAATAATTCACCCCTCCACTTT
TRBV19,TRBJ2-3,TRBD2,17,-,CASKIAGALLSTDTQYF,TGTGCCAGTAAAATAGCGGGAGCGCTCCTTAGCACAGATACGCAGTATTTT
TRBV9,TRBJ1-1,-,13,-,CASSPSGGAEAFF,TGTGCCAGCAGCCCATCCGGAGGGGCTGAAGCTTTCTTT